The rows below give T cell receptor beta chains drawn from one sample of a study of cytomegalovirus exposure and HLA in healthy donors. Assay used: immunoSEQ multiplex PCR; TCRdb lists only in-frame clones, some missing. The sample records some 83,000 clones, 94% being singletons. Material: PBMCs. Source of these receptors: a woman aged 18-35 years in good health and CMV-seronegative. Both conserved end residues are part of each CDR3. A D gene is named only where the DNA matches it firmly. Rows give clone size only sometimes, using once, few, many, or a class for an expanded clone.

d_call	v_call	j_call	clone_size	cdr3_aa	cdr3_nt
TRBD1	TRBV10-3	TRBJ1-4	once	CAISDTTGTNEKLFF	TGTGCCATCAGTGACACGACAGGGACTAATGAAAAACTGTTTTTT
TRBD1	TRBV2	TRBJ1-1	.	CASSRDRYEAFF	TGTGCCAGCAGTCGGGACAGATATGAAGCTTTCTTT
.	TRBV5-4	TRBJ1-6	.	CASSLRQGHNSPLHF	TGTGCCAGCAGCTTGAGGCAGGGACATAACTCACCCCTCCACTTT
.	TRBV19	TRBJ2-7	.	CASSPDTYEQYF	TGTGCCAGTAGCCCAGATACCTACGAGCAGTACTTC
TRBD1	TRBV11-2	TRBJ1-2	.	CASSSYDRALHGYTF	TGTGCCAGCAGCTCCTACGACAGGGCTCTCCATGGCTACACCTTC
.	TRBV20-1	TRBJ2-3	.	CSATLSGTQYF	TGCAGTGCTACATTAAGCGGTACGCAGTATTTT
.	TRBV21-1	TRBJ1-5	.	CASSKGTGNQPQHF	TGTGCCAGCAGCAAAGGGACAGGGAATCAGCCCCAGCATTTT
TRBD2	TRBV6-1	TRBJ2-4	.	CASSEGSTSGTLAKNIQYF	TGTGCCAGCAGTGAAGGGTCGACTAGCGGGACGCTAGCCAAAAACATTCAGTACTTC
TRBD1	TRBV2	TRBJ2-2	.	CASSEEGAIGELFF	TGTGCCAGCAGTGAAGAGGGGGCGATCGGGGAGCTGTTTTTT
.	TRBV27	TRBJ2-2	.	CASSPSTATMNTGELFF	TGTGCCAGCAGTCCCTCGACAGCTACCATGAACACCGGGGAGCTGTTTTTT
.	TRBV5-1	TRBJ1-1	.	CASSPYYVTEAFF	TGCGCCAGCAGCCCCTATTATGTGACTGAAGCTTTCTTT
.	TRBV14	TRBJ2-7	.	CASSQMRTLNYEQYF	TGTGCCAGCAGCCAAATGAGGACACTGAACTACGAGCAGTACTTC
.	TRBV27	TRBJ2-7	.	CASSLEGVNYEQYF	TGTGCCAGCAGTTTAGAAGGGGTAAACTACGAGCAGTACTTC
TRBD1	TRBV7-9	TRBJ2-2	.	CASRDRSNTGELFF	TGTGCCAGCAGGGACAGGTCGAACACCGGGGAGCTGTTTTTT
TRBD1	TRBV28	TRBJ2-3	.	CASSLFPTTGGESDTQYF	TGTGCCAGCAGTTTATTCCCTACGACAGGGGGCGAGTCAGATACGCAGTATTTT
TRBD1	TRBV5-4	TRBJ1-1	.	CASSLRTGGGNTEAFF	TGTGCCAGCAGCTTGCGGACAGGCGGAGGGAACACTGAAGCTTTCTTT
TRBD1	TRBV6-4	TRBJ1-2	.	CASSETGTEPFLYTF	TGTGCCAGCAGTGAAACCGGGACAGAACCTTTCCTCTACACCTTC
.	TRBV12-1	TRBJ1-3	.	CASRLSRNTIYF	TGTGCCAGCAGATTATCTAGAAACACCATATATTTT
TRBD2	TRBV2	TRBJ2-3	.	CASRGKHRLAGGAADTQYF	TGTGCCAGCAGGGGCAAACACAGACTAGCGGGAGGTGCCGCAGATACGCAGTATTTT
TRBD2	TRBV5-1	TRBJ2-7	few	CASSGGLAGAGEQYF	TGCGCCAGCAGCGGGGGACTAGCGGGGGCCGGGGAGCAGTACTTC
.	TRBV5-6	TRBJ2-2	.	CASSPPGLLTGELFF	TGTGCCAGCAGCCCCCCGGGACTGTTGACCGGGGAGCTGTTTTTT
.	TRBV6-6	TRBJ2-1	.	CASRDSQGGGYNEQFF	TGTGCCAGCAGGGACTCCCAGGGGGGTGGCTACAATGAGCAGTTCTTC
.	TRBV27	TRBJ2-2	.	CASSLSGAFAGELFF	TGTGCCAGCAGTTTATCGGGGGCCTTCGCCGGGGAGCTGTTTTTT
.	TRBV7-6	TRBJ2-7	.	CASSLSGSDEQYF	TGTGCCAGCAGCTTATCAGGGTCAGACGAGCAGTACTTC
.	TRBV4-3	TRBJ2-3	.	CASSQDLLRGGRTDTQYF	TGCGCCAGCAGCCAAGACCTACTGAGGGGGGGGCGGACAGATACGCAGTATTTT
TRBD2	TRBV5-6	TRBJ2-2	.	CASSLDVGGVNTGELFF	TGTGCCAGCAGCTTGGATGTTGGGGGGGTGAACACCGGGGAGCTGTTTTTT
TRBD1	TRBV30	TRBJ2-7	once	CAWAPGQGGEQYF	TGTGCCTGGGCCCCGGGACAGGGTGGCGAGCAGTACTTC
TRBD2	TRBV6-5	TRBJ2-5	.	CASRPTSGSLKTQYF	TGTGCCAGCAGACCAACTAGCGGGAGCCTGAAGACCCAGTACTTC
.	TRBV27	TRBJ2-1	.	CASSLFPVTSSYNEQFF	TGTGCCAGCAGTTTATTCCCCGTGACTAGCTCCTACAATGAGCAGTTCTTC
.	TRBV6-5	TRBJ2-7	.	CASRGLGRTREQYF	TGTGCCAGCAGGGGGCTGGGCAGAACCCGCGAGCAGTACTTC
TRBD1	TRBV28	TRBJ1-5	.	CASSYRGYGNQPQHF	TGTGCCAGCAGTTACAGGGGGTACGGCAATCAGCCCCAGCATTTT
.	TRBV5-4	TRBJ2-5	.	CASSSLRDSGETQYF	TGTGCCAGCAGCTCACTCCGGGACAGCGGGGAGACCCAGTACTTC
.	TRBV5-1	TRBJ1-3	once	CASSTGNAGPTPLGNTIYF	TGCGCCAGCAGCACAGGTAACGCGGGACCCACACCTCTTGGAAACACCATATATTTT
.	TRBV19	TRBJ1-5	.	CASSIGGVPNQPQHF	TGTGCCAGTAGTATTGGGGGGGTCCCAAATCAGCCCCAGCATTTT
TRBD2	TRBV6-1	TRBJ2-5	.	CASRTSGGVGTQYF	TGTGCCAGCAGGACTAGCGGGGGGGTAGGGACCCAGTACTTC
TRBD1	TRBV9	TRBJ1-4	.	CASSESQGSGEKLFF	TGTGCCAGCAGCGAATCACAGGGGAGCGGGGAAAAACTGTTTTTT
TRBD1	TRBV28	TRBJ1-5	.	CASSLDRGLNQPQHF	TGTGCCAGCAGTTTAGACAGGGGGCTCAATCAGCCCCAGCATTTT
.	TRBV7-9	TRBJ2-7	.	CASSLVPADSYEQYF	TGTGCCAGCAGCTTAGTTCCAGCGGACTCCTACGAGCAGTACTTC
.	TRBV6-1	TRBJ2-7	.	CASTPGLTYEQYF	TGTGCCAGCACCCCGGGACTCACCTACGAGCAGTACTTC
TRBD1	TRBV2	TRBJ1-1	.	CASGGQANTEAFF	TGTGCCAGCGGAGGACAGGCGAACACTGAAGCTTTCTTT
TRBD1	TRBV4-2	TRBJ2-4	.	CASSFQGQGDKNIQYF	TGTGCCAGCAGCTTTCAAGGACAGGGTGACAAAAACATTCAGTACTTC
.	TRBV2	TRBJ2-7	.	CASSKLVGEQYF	TGTGCCAGCAGTAAACTAGTTGGTGAGCAGTACTTC
TRBD1	TRBV4-1	TRBJ2-1	.	CASSQEVGQQSSYNEQFF	TGCGCCAGCAGCCAAGAGGTGGGACAGCAGAGCTCCTACAATGAGCAGTTCTTC
.	TRBV12-5	TRBJ1-1	.	CASGLVKTLIPNTEAFF	TGTGCTAGTGGTTTGGTAAAAACACTAATACCGAACACTGAAGCTTTCTTT